This TCR beta chain comes out of a study of T cell repertoires in ileal Crohn's disease. Patients were adults with ileal or ileocolonic Crohn's disease needing resection. TCRB immunosequencing input was roughly 500 nanograms of biopsy DNA per sample. The assay was immunoSEQ multiplex PCR, and TCRdb's table has in-frame clones only and misses some. The data show 13,000 to 15,000 clones, about 85% seen once. Concerning this clone itself: What it binds is not known.

Findings of the study overall: Compared with non-smokers, active smokers at surgery showed more clonal expansions. Mucosal expansions were suggested to be mainly CD8 T cells.

This CDR3 is 17 amino acids long. The sequence came from an adult with Crohn's disease. Sequencing input: ileal tissue. V and J are TRBV21-1 and TRBJ1-2. TRBV21-1 is a known pseudogene. CDR3 in DNA: TGTGCCAGCAGCAAAGTGGGAGGGGGTCCGTCTAGCTATGGCTACACCTTC. Translating it yields CASSKVGGGPSSYGYTF.